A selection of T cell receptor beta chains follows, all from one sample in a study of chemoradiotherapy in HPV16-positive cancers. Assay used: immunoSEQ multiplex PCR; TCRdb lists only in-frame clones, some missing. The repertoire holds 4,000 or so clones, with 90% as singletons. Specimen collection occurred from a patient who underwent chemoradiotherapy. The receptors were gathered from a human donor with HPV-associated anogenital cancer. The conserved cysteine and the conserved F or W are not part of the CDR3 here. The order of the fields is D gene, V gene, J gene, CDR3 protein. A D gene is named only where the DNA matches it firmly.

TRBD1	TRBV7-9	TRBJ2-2	ASSQTGGVSGELF
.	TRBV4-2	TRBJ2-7	ASSQQTYRGLGKNEQY
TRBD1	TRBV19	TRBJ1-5	ASSNGDRGGYQPQH
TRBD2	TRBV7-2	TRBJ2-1	ASSLGTRGSFRMDEQF
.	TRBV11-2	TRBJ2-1	ASSFLGGEQF
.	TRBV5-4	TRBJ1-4	ASSLDEKLF
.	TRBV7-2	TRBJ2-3	ASSFFRSSTDTQY
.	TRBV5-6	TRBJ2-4	ASSWGGGRRDIQY
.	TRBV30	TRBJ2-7	AWSVGGGPYEQY
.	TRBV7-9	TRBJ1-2	ASSTRASVYGYT
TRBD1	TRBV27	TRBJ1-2	ASSPTGDYGYT
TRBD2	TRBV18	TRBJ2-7	ASSPSASGSLWEQY
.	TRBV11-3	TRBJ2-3	ASSGPGAYRAQY
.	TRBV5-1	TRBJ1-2	ASRPIQEDYGYT
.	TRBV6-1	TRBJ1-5	ASSEPGLNQPQH
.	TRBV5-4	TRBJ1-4	ASSPGGVRSEKLF
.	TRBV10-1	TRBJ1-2	ASSPPQSRKTYGYT
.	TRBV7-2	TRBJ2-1	ASSSTRAEQF
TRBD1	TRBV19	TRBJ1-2	ASSWKTGGENGYT
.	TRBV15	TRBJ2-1	ATSRDLGTYNEQF
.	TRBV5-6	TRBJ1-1	ASTLGANTEAF
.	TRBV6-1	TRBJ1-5	ASSESSQQPQH
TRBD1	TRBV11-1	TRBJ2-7	ASSLAGQGRSYEQY
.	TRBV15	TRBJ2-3	ATSREQTSTDTQY
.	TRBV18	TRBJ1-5	ASSPDSLTQPQH
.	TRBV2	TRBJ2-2	ASSVRGFLGGELF
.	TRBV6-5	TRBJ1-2	ASSRGGEYGYT
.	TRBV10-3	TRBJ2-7	AIRTLSYEQY
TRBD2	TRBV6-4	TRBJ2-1	ASSQEHGTSGRWSYEQF
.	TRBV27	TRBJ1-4	ASTSGAGKLF
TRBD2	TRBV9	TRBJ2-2	ASSADSGRARAGELF
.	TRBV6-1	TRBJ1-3	ASSVGNTIY
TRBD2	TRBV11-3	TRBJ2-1	ASSLGSIAGGNNEQF
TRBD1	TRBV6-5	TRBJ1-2	ASSNRQGTDYGYT
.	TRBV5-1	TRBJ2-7	ASSLAGNSYEQY
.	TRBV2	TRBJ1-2	ASRVQTGGYT
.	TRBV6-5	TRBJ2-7	ASSYYYEQY
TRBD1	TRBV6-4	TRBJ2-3	ASSEGTGGSDTQY
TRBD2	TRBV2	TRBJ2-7	ASSGGLAGANEQY
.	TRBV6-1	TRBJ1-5	ASSGFLRAINQPQH
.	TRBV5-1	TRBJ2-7	ASSLATRSSYEQY
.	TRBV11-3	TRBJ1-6	ASSLGDFKSPLH
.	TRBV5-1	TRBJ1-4	ASSLGTRGSTNEKLF
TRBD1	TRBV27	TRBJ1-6	ASSRTNRGGSPLH
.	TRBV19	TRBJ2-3	ASRASHTDTQY
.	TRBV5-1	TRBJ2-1	ASSEGNEQF
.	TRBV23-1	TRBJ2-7	ASSQQIPPILLGYEQY
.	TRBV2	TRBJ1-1	ASSPPGSRGAEAF
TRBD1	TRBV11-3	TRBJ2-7	ASSLGTGIYEQY
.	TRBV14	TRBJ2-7	ASSQGLRDEQY
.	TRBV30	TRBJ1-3	AWRVKAGNTIY
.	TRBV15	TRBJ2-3	ATSRDLGWGTDTQY
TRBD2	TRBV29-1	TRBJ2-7	SVGGGGGAYEQY
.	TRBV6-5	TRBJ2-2	ASSGTGRPTGELF